The 20 T cell receptor beta chains given below trace back to one sample, sequenced in a study of T cell repertoires in cytomegalovirus infection. Their recognized antigens are unknown. TCRdb passed the reads through MiXCR, listing each CDR3 protein once. The sample yields 650,000 to 900,000 distinct CDR3 sequences, about 33% seen once. The source was cultured CD8+ T cells from PBMCs, collected from culture after CMV antigen stimulation. The receptors shown here come from a human donor in good health (CMV status not recorded). Some clones in this sample may be carry-over from other donors' samples.

The chain combines TRBV4-1 with TRBJ2-1; 8 nucleotides match TRBD2. Germline V CDR1 and CDR2: MGHRA, YSYEKL. Trimming at V came to 4 bases and at J to 2 bases, leaving 4 bases not matched to a gene. The CDR3 is 15 residues long. CDR3 protein: CASSLAGSAYNEQFF. CDR3 DNA sequence: TGCGCCAGCAGCCTAGCGGGGTCCGCCTACAATGAGCAGTTCTTC.

The CDR3 DNA reads as TGTGCCAGCAGCTCAACAGTCCTGGGGAACTATGGCTACACCTTC. Its protein product is CASSSTVLGNYGYTF. This chain uses TRBV6-8 with TRBJ1-2; D remains unclear. V lost 6 bases to trimming and J lost 2 bases, with 16 bases between them. CDR1 and CDR2 from the germline V gene are MNHGY and SAAAGT. There are 15 residues in the CDR3.

The chain couples TRBV7-6 to TRBJ1-1, with D tentatively TRBD1 (6 bases). Trimming stripped 1 base from V and 7 bases from J, with 10 bases between. CDR1 is SGHVS, CDR2 FNYEAQ, per germline. This CDR3 has 13 amino acids. The CDR3 nucleotides read TGTGCCAGCAGCTTAGTGGGGGCATATGAAGCTTTCTTT. This translates into CASSLVGAYEAFF.

The chain joins TRBV6-5 to TRBJ2-3, with a weak D call TRBD1 (6 bases). V dropped 8 bases and J dropped 3 bases, with 12 bases sitting between them. CDR3 length: 13 residues. Germline CDR1 MNHEY, CDR2 SVGAGI. Written as DNA, the CDR3 is TGTGCCAGCCGGTCAGGGGTTACAGATACGCAGTATTTT. Translating it yields CASRSGVTDTQYF.

This clonotype was picked up many times. V usage is TRBV6-1 and J usage is TRBJ1-5, with 8 bases matching TRBD1. Per the germline V gene, CDR1 is MNHNS and CDR2 is SASEGT. V shed 4 bases and J 6 bases; nucleotides not matched to a gene: 8. The CDR3 length is 15 residues. CDR3 region: CASSGLDRASQPQHF. CDR3 in DNA: TGTGCCAGCAGTGGGCTGGACAGGGCGAGTCAGCCCCAGCATTTT.

CDR3 in amino acids: CASSPHLPENTGELFF. The CDR3 DNA sequence: TGTGCCAGCAGTCCGCATCTCCCGGAGAACACCGGGGAGCTGTTTTTT. The V call is TRBV27, the J call TRBJ2-2; D is ambiguous. V lost 5 bases and J lost 1, with 14 bases in between. There are 16 residues in the CDR3. Germline loops: CDR1 MNHEY, CDR2 SMNVEV (reference sequence).

This rearrangement joins TRBV6-6 to TRBJ2-3; perhaps D is TRBD1 or TRBD2 (5 bases each). The V gene lost 1 base and the J gene lost 2 bases, with 7 bases spanning the gap. This CDR3 region has 14 residues. From germline, CDR1 is MNHNY and CDR2 SVGAGI (reference sequence). The CDR3 DNA is TGTGCCAGCAGTTACTGGGACCTCACAGATACGCAGTATTTT. This codes for CASSYWDLTDTQYF.

This rearrangement joins TRBV19 to TRBJ1-5; the D gene is possibly TRBD1 (5 bases). The CDR3 extends over 14 amino acids. In germline, CDR1 is LNHDA, CDR2 SQIVND (reference sequence). The V gene lost 6 bases and the J gene lost 7 bases, with 16 bases spanning the gap. The CDR3, as DNA: TGTGCCAGTAGGGCAGGGTCAATAAGACAGCCCCAGCATTTT. It translates to CASRAGSIRQPQHF.

This clonotype was observed a handful of times. The J gene is TRBJ1-2, the V gene TRBV6-8, with a weak D call TRBD1 (5 bases). V was shortened by 6 bases and J by 8 bases, with 28 bases between the two germline ends. This CDR3 is 17 amino acids long. Germline V gives CDR1 MNHGY, CDR2 SAAAGT. CDR3 protein: CASRPFSLEGDLDGYTF. The CDR3 nucleotides are TGTGCCAGCAGACCCTTTTCACTGGAAGGGGATTTGGACGGCTACACCTTC.

The chain's CDR3 is CASSYGDRRVAMNTEAFF. In nucleotides, the CDR3 is TGTGCCAGCAGTTATGGGGACAGGAGAGTAGCCATGAACACTGAAGCTTTCTTT. The rearrangement joins TRBV6-2 or TRBV6-3 to TRBJ1-1, with 8 bases identical to TRBD1. Per germline, CDR1 MNHEY and CDR2 SVGEGT. CDR3 size: 18 residues. Trimming cost V 3 bases and J 0 bases; bases outside gene matches: 12.

V is TRBV27 and J is TRBJ1-2; unclear D gene. CDR1 and CDR2 (germline): MNHEY, SMNVEV (reference sequence). V lost 3 bases, J lost 2 bases, and 7 bases lay in between. The CDR3 length is 13 residues. The CDR3 loop reads CASSFGENYGYTF. In DNA form, the CDR3 reads TGTGCCAGCAGTTTTGGGGAGAACTATGGCTACACCTTC.

This clonotype was seen a handful of times. The chain carries TRBV6-5 and TRBJ2-1; 13 nucleotides line up with TRBD2. This CDR3 is 20 amino acids long. Germline V gene lookup returns CDR1 MNHEY and CDR2 SVGAGI. V was pared by 0 bases and J by 0 bases, with 8 bases of the junction left unmatched. This CDR3 is CASSYSTSGGWKDSYNEQFF. The DNA for the CDR3 is TGTGCCAGCAGTTACTCGACTAGCGGGGGGTGGAAGGACTCCTACAATGAGCAGTTCTTC.

This clonotype was detected a few times. V gene TRBV28 combines with J gene TRBJ2-1, with 12 positions matching TRBD2. From germline, CDR1 is MDHEN and CDR2 SYDVKM. The CDR3 consists of 16 residues. J lost 7 bases, V lost 6 bases, and 10 bases had no gene match. CDR3 protein: CASRTLAGGLGNEQFF. For the CDR3, the DNA is TGTGCCAGCAGAACTCTAGCGGGGGGGCTAGGGAATGAGCAGTTCTTC.

Here the CDR3 reads CASSLPEVWGDRTHEQYF. The CDR3, as DNA: TGTGCCAGCAGTTTACCCGAGGTGTGGGGAGACCGGACCCACGAGCAGTACTTC. The gene calls are TRBV12-3 or TRBV12-4 and TRBJ2-7, with a tentative D call TRBD2 (5 bases). V lost 2 bases to trimming and J lost 5 bases, with 25 bases between them. The length of the CDR3 is 18 residues.

This clonotype was found a few times. CDR3 residues: CASAEGFVEAFF. Written as DNA, the CDR3 is TGTGCCAGCGCAGAGGGTTTTGTTGAAGCTTTCTTT. This chain links TRBV7-9 with TRBJ1-1; D unclear. There are 12 residues in the CDR3. Trimming removed 8 bases from V and 7 bases from J, with 14 bases in between. CDR1 is SEHNR and CDR2 is FQNEAQ in the germline V gene (reference sequence).

This clonotype was picked up a small number of times. The chain links TRBV12-3 or TRBV12-4 to TRBJ1-4, with D hard to call. Trimming removed 4 bases at V and 13 bases at J, with 13 bases between. The CDR3 loop spans 12 amino acids. In DNA form, the CDR3 reads TGTGCCAGCAGTTCCGAGGAGGGAGGACTGTTTTTT. Amino acid sequence: CASSSEEGGLFF.

A few counts support this clonotype. This sequence joins TRBV6-1 and TRBJ2-7, with D uncertain. This CDR3 comprises 12 residues. The germline V and J ends were trimmed by 5 bases and 6 bases, with 11 bases remaining between them. Germline CDR1 is MNHNS and CDR2 is SASEGT. The CDR3 sequence is CASSQDTAEQYF. The CDR3, as DNA: TGTGCCAGCAGTCAGGATACTGCCGAGCAGTACTTC.

The DNA of the CDR3 is TGCAGCGTTGAGGGACTGGAGCTGGAGACCCAGTACTTC. Translating it yields CSVEGLELETQYF. V gene TRBV29-1 combines with J gene TRBJ2-5, with a weak D call TRBD2 (6 bases). This CDR3 is 13 amino acids long. Trimming pared 3 bases from V and 5 bases from J, leaving 13 bases between. CDR1 and CDR2 (germline): SQVTM, ANQGSEA.

The sample holds one count of this clonotype. The chain carries TRBV7-3 and TRBJ2-1; 8 positions agree with TRBD1. Germline CDR1 SGHTA, CDR2 FQGTGA. V was pared by 4 bases and J by 7 bases, with 9 bases of the junction left unmatched. CDR3 size: 15 residues. DNA of the CDR3: TGTGCCAGCAGCTATTCCGGGACAGGACGAAATGAGCAGTTCTTC. Protein: CASSYSGTGRNEQFF.

This clonotype was found many times. This chain joins TRBV5-1 and TRBJ1-1; D may be TRBD1 (5 bases). The germline V gene has CDR1 SGHRS and CDR2 YFSETQ. The CDR3 runs to 15 residues. With 1 base removed from V and 1 base from J, the gap between germline ends came to 11 bases. DNA for the CDR3: TGCGCCAGCAGCTTGTTGAGGGACGGGAACACTGAAGCTTTCTTT. Its translation: CASSLLRDGNTEAFF.